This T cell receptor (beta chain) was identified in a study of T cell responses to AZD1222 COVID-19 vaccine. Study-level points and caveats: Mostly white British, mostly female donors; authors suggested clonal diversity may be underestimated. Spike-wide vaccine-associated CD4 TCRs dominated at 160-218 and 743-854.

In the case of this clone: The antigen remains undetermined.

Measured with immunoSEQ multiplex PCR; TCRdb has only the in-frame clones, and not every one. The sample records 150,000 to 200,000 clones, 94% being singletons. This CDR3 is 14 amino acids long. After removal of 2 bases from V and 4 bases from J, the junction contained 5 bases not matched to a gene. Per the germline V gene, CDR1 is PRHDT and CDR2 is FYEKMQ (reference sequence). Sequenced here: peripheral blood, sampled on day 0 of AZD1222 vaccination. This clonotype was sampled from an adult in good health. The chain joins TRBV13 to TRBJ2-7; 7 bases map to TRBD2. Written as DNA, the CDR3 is TGTGCCAGCAGCTTATCAGCGGGAAGGTACGAGCAGTACTTC. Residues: CASSLSAGRYEQYF.